These 5 T cell receptor beta chains originate from one sample sequenced in a study of early T cells in non-severe SARS-CoV-2 infection. TCRdb processed the 5' RACE reads anew with MiXCR; each CDR3 protein has one entry. Among about 69,000 distinct CDR3 sequences listed, roughly 9.4% were seen once. Sequenced input: whole blood. Source of these receptors: an adult who was a healthcare worker with PCR-confirmed SARS-CoV-2 infection or an uninfected control (not recorded which).

This clonotype was recorded many times. This chain joins TRBV6-6 and TRBJ2-7, with D tentatively TRBD1 or TRBD2 (5 bases each). CDR1 MNHNY and CDR2 SVGAGI come from the germline V gene (reference sequence). V was cut by 6 bases and J by 0 bases, with 15 bases left in between. CDR3 length: 15 amino acids. The CDR3 DNA reads TGTGCCAGCAGGCCCGGGACGGTGAGCTCCTACGAGCAGTACTTC. This codes for CASRPGTVSSYEQYF.

This clonotype is labeled medium-sized. The chain recombines TRBV2 with TRBJ2-5; tentative D call: TRBD2 (5 bases). V dropped 1 base and J dropped 2 bases, with 5 bases sitting between them. Germline loops: CDR1 SNHLY, CDR2 FYNNEI. This CDR3 region has 13 residues. The CDR3 sequence: CASSEERQETQYF. CDR3 DNA sequence: TGTGCCAGCAGTGAAGAGCGGCAAGAGACCCAGTACTTC.

This clonotype was counted ten times or more. This CDR3 is CASSANRDRGRFSYNSPLHF. The CDR3 DNA follows: TGTGCCAGCAGCGCGAACCGGGACAGGGGACGGTTCTCCTATAATTCACCCCTCCACTTT. The chain carries TRBV5-4 and TRBJ1-6; 10 bases align to TRBD1. V was pared by 4 bases and J by 0 bases, with 13 bases of the junction left unmatched. The CDR3 is 20 residues long. CDR1 and CDR2 from the germline V gene are SGHNT and YYREEE (reference sequence).

The table lists this clonotype with a few counts. The V gene is TRBV20-1, the J gene TRBJ2-3, with 10 bases identical to TRBD2. The germline CDR1 and CDR2 sequences are DFQATT and SNEGSKA (reference sequence). The V and J ends lost 0 bases and 4 bases, in that order; junction bases with no gene match: 7. The CDR3 loop spans 16 amino acids. CDR3 amino acids: CSARDSGRLASDTQYF. CDR3 in DNA: TGCAGTGCTAGAGATAGCGGGAGGCTTGCGTCAGATACGCAGTATTTT.

This clonotype was recorded at least ten times. This chain links TRBV5-1 with TRBJ2-5, with TRBD2 as a possible D gene (5 bases). Germline assignment: CDR1 SGHRS and CDR2 YFSETQ. The CDR3 runs to 13 residues. The V end lost 2 bases, the J end lost 5 bases, and 10 bases lay between the germline ends. The CDR3 protein is CASSLLVEETQYF. In nucleotides, the CDR3 is TGCGCCAGCAGCTTACTAGTTGAGGAGACCCAGTACTTC.